This T cell receptor beta chain was retrieved from a study of blood T cell repertoires in COVID-19. Study at large: Sites in the United States, Italy and Spain provided acute and convalescent COVID-19 samples. Sample material is recorded as cDNA or gDNA derived from T cells, B-cell-depleted T cells, or PBMCs.

Clones were read by immunoSEQ multiplex PCR, and TCRdb kept only the in-frame ones, dropping some. The sample shows over 300,000 clones, 75% to 90% of them seen only once. Participants came from some 23 US areas, aged roughly 18 to 89 years. Researchers sorted participants into cohorts using their self-reported clinical history. The sequence derives from a middle-aged woman who had recovered from COVID-19. Material: PBMCs or T cells enriched from blood (not recorded which).

The CDR3 protein is CASSLGAPDTQYF. The DNA for the CDR3 is TGTGCCAGCAGCTTAGGAGCTCCGGATACGCAGTATTTT. V gene TRBV7-9 combines with J gene TRBJ2-3; D not certain. Germline V gene lookup returns CDR1 SEHNR and CDR2 FQNEAQ (reference sequence). The V and J ends lost 1 base and 6 bases respectively, with 8 bases between them. CDR3 size: 13 residues.